This T cell receptor (beta chain) was recorded in a study of identical twins. Notes on the study in general: Donors were not followed over many years; analysis was cross-sectional. Twin sharing of out-of-frame TCR alpha was underestimated by models in monozygotic pairs.

cDNA molecules carried unique molecular identifiers, and template switching added a universal primer site. From the 5' RACE reads, TCRdb called clonotypes with MiXCR, one entry per CDR3 protein. The sample has some 500,000 distinct CDR3 sequences, 13% to 15% seen once. This clonotype was seen at least ten times. Its target is unknown. The germline gives CDR1 DFQATT, CDR2 SNEGSKA (reference sequence). With 4 bases removed from V and 7 bases from J, the gap between germline ends came to 16 bases. The CDR3 has 14 amino acids. The sample also formed part of further work on yellow fever vaccine responses in identical twins.

The sequencing sample was made of CD4+ T cells sorted from blood. This clonotype was sampled from a woman younger than 35 in good health. The chain recombines TRBV20-1 with TRBJ1-4, with D possibly TRBD1 on 6 matching bases. The CDR3 sequence: CSAMGAGAGEKLFF. CDR3 in DNA: TGCAGTGCTATGGGGGCAGGGGCGGGTGAAAAACTGTTTTTT.